Only a few counts were recorded for the clone carrying this TCR beta chain. Its antigen is still unknown. Time point noted: pre-sensitization, week 0. The treatment: therapeutic diphenylcyclopropenone sensitization with weekly scalp DPC. These data belong to a study of human T cells and chemical hapten exposure. The overall study: Epicutaneous patch tests delivered 0.01% DPC to the upper back, with evaluation at 6 days. Patients, chiefly female, had alopecia areata, totalis or universalis. Study-wide results and caveats: Those TCRs sitting above 1 in 1000 frequency stayed the same with DPC sensitization. Significantly more large CDR3 similarity clusters arose among expanded TCRs than among controls.

TCRdb reprocessed the RACE reads with MiXCR, giving one entry per CDR3 protein. The sample shows over 300,000 distinct CDR3 sequences, 5.1% of them seen only once. Germline lookup yields CDR1 LGHDT and CDR2 YNNKEL (reference sequence). CDR3 length: 17 residues. V lost 2 bases and J lost 1; bases outside the gene matches: 4. The source of this sequence is a woman aged 45-59 years with alopecia areata. Some clones in this sample may be carry-over from other donors' samples. This rearrangement joins TRBV3-1 to TRBJ2-1, with 11 nucleotides matching TRBD2. The input for sequencing was whole blood, taken in connection with sensitization to the hapten diphenylcyclopropenone (DPC). CDR3 residues: CASSQSLAGGSYNEQFF. CDR3 nucleotides: TGTGCCAGCAGCCAATCGCTAGCGGGGGGTTCCTACAATGAGCAGTTCTTC.